This TCR beta chain was documented in a study of response to subunit inactivated influenza vaccine. With 3 bases removed from V and 5 bases from J, the gap between germline ends came to 11 bases. This CDR3 contains 13 residues. Germline V gives CDR1 SGHNT, CDR2 YYREEE (reference sequence). A single record per CDR3 protein comes from TCRdb applying MiXCR to the RT-PCR reads. The sample yields some 520,000 distinct CDR3 sequences, approximately 15% seen once. The receptor was derived from a man between 50 and 69 years old who received an inactivated influenza vaccine. The V gene is TRBV5-4, the J gene TRBJ2-5, with D perhaps TRBD1 or TRBD2 (6 bases each). Sequencing used CD4+ T cells sorted from PBMCs, obtained 23 months after vaccination. The CDR3 coding sequence is TGTGCCAGCAGCTCGAGGGGGGACGAGACCCAGTACTTC. Protein sequence: CASSSRGDETQYF.